This TCR beta chain was obtained from a study of blood T cell repertoires in COVID-19 (dated by TCRdb to 2018 to 2021). For the wider study: The collaborator samples originated in the United States, Italy and Spain and spanned the acute and convalescent phases of COVID-19. Deeply sampled blood TCRbeta repertoires from subjects exposed to, actively infected with, or recovered from COVID-19 were included in the dataset. The samples were drawn from the first 160 participants of the ongoing ImmuneRACE study and from 1,254 subjects provided by 6 global collaborators. The repertoires were made available in a free public database intended to serve as a resource for research on the immune response to SARS-CoV-2. A de-identified subject ID, COVID-19 status, age in years and sex were almost always included in the sample metadata. HLA class I and class II types, where available, came from metadata supplied by the sample provider rather than from assay-based typing. The prospective study material was composed of cDNA or gDNA derived from T cells, B-cell-depleted T cells, or PBMCs. On the study overall, not on this receptor specifically: The amount of clinical and demographic metadata varied by source and participant and was provided uncurated.

Whole blood was collected in K2EDTA tubes by collaborating institutions according to the institutions' own protocols. For TCRbeta analysis, collaborator samples were shipped as frozen whole blood, as isolated PBMCs, or as DNA extracted from either sample type. TCRbeta CDR3 regions were amplified from genomic DNA using the immunoSEQ Assay, a bias-controlled multiplex PCR. The paper's data handling went like this. Nucleated cell counts per sample were estimated from amplification of reference gene primers within the assay. Sequence reads were collapsed and filtered to measure the absolute abundance of every unique TCRbeta CDR3 rearrangement. For each sample, productive Simpson clonality was calculated by taking the square root of Simpson's diversity index across productive rearrangements. In TCRdb, the immuneACCESS table is reduced to in-frame sequences with V and J assigned. These tables do not hold every clone; where another copy was compared, an unresolved V gene accounts for under half, and the others remain unexplained. Clonal size and the V and J genes are those of that table, whereas D and trimming came from the DNA. The sample profile shows about 50,000 clones; approximately 85% of them were found once. Of the sample, 13% to 15% falls within the top ten clones.

This clone has just one count. Its antigen target is currently unknown. No much larger clone exists at a distance of one base, and base qualities are not known. CDR1 and CDR2, looked up from the germline V gene (reference sequence), are SEHNR and FQNEAQ. Trimming takes 5 bases from V and 2 bases from J, and the germline ends sit 18 bases apart. The CDR3 goes from the cysteine to the phenylalanine over 16 residues. Only CDR3 DNA remains: 48 bases, in frame from the first base. Source material: peripheral blood. Recombination linked TRBV7-9 to TRBJ1-2; 6 matching bases give a weak D call of TRBD1. The origin of this receptor is a human donor in a cohort sampled during active COVID-19. The CDR3: CASSRSGTGQNYGYTF. The nucleotide sequence is TGTGCCAGCAGCCGGTCGGGTACTGGACAGAACTATGGCTACACCTTC. The CDR3, completed at both ends by the reference TRBV7-9 and TRBJ1-2 genes, gives the full variable domain DTGVSQNPRHKITKRGQNVTFRCDPISEHNRLYWYRQTLGQGPEFLTYFQNEAQLEKSRLLSDRFSAERPKGSFSTLEIQRTEQGDSAMYLCASSRSGTGQNYGYTFGSGTRLTVV.